This TCR beta chain was retrieved from a study of CD8 T cells in Susac syndrome. The sequenced target, TCR beta, came from blood CD8+ and CD4+ T cells. RNA, at roughly 0.5 to 1 ug, was reverse transcribed with random hexamers. TCRdb passed the immunoSEQ multiplex PCR reads through MiXCR, listing each CDR3 protein once. Among some 450,000 distinct CDR3 sequences, more than 70% were seen once, and the ten largest hold about 0.12%. Sequencing input: CD8+ T cells from PBMCs. The origin of this receptor is a human donor with multiple sclerosis.

CDR3 sequence reads: CATSGRDSLGNEQFF. In DNA, the CDR3 is TGTGCCACCAGTGGCCGAGACAGCCTTGGCAATGAGCAGTTCTTC. The chain uses TRBV24-1 and TRBJ2-1, with a possible D match to TRBD1 (5 bases). CDR3 length: 15 residues. V lost 5 bases and J 6 bases, leaving 16 bases between the germline ends. Germline V gene lookup returns CDR1 KGHDR and CDR2 SFDVKD.